Listed here is a single TCR beta chain. The sample is drawn from a study of control samples from healthy donors and cancer patients. Repertoires were generated with immunoSEQ multiplex PCR, while TCRdb's copy carries only in-frame clones and drops some. The sample records roughly 80,000 clones, roughly 86% being singletons. This CDR3 has 11 residues. V dropped 7 bases and J dropped 5 bases, with 11 bases sitting between them. Germline loops: CDR1 DFQATT, CDR2 SNEGSKA (reference sequence). Sequencing was carried out using blood. The chain carries TRBV20-1 and TRBJ1-2; TRBD1 might be the D (5 bases). The origin of this receptor is a man aged 45-65 years in good health. The CDR3 DNA reads TGCAGTGTAGACAAGGGGTATGGCTACACCTTC. It yields the protein CSVDKGYGYTF.